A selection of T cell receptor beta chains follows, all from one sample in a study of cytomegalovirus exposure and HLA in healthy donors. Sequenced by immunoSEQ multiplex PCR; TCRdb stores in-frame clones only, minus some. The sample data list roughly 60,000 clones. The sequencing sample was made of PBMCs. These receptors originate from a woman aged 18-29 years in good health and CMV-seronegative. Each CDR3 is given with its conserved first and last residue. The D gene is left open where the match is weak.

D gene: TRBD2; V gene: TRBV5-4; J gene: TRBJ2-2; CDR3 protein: CASSLEGTSGVRAGELFF; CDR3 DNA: TGTGCCAGCAGCTTGGAAGGGACTAGCGGGGTGCGGGCCGGGGAGCTGTTTTTT
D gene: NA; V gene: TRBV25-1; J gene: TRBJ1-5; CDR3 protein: CASSVGRANQPQHF; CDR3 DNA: TGTGCCAGCAGTGTGGGCAGGGCCAATCAGCCCCAGCATTTT
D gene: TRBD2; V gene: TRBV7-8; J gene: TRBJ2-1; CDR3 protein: CASSHLTAGVSDEQFF; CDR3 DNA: TGTGCCAGCAGCCACCTCACAGCGGGAGTATCAGATGAGCAGTTCTTC
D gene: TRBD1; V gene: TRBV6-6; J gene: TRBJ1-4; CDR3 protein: CASSWTGSPNEKLFF; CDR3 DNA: TGTGCCAGCAGTTGGACAGGGTCCCCTAATGAAAAACTGTTTTTT
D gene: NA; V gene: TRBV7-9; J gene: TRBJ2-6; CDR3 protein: CASSLDDYSGANVLTF; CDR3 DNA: TGTGCCAGCAGCTTGGATGACTACTCTGGGGCCAACGTCCTGACTTTC
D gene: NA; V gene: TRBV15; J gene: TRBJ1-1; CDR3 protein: CATSRGQAATEAFF; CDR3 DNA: TGTGCCACCAGCAGAGGACAGGCCGCCACTGAAGCTTTCTTT
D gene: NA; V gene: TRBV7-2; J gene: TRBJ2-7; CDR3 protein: CASSLEGPTYEQYF; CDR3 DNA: TGTGCCAGCAGCTTGGAGGGCCCGACCTACGAGCAGTACTTC
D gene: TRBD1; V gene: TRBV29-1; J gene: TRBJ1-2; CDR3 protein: CSVAVRGPSYYGYTF; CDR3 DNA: TGCAGCGTTGCGGTCAGGGGGCCCTCCTACTATGGCTACACCTTC
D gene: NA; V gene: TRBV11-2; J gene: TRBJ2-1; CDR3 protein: CASSLAGNSYNEQFF; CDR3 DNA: TGTGCCAGCAGCTTAGCAGGCAACTCCTACAATGAGCAGTTCTTC
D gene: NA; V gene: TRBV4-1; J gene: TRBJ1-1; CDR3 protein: CASSQFLGVVGEENTEAFF; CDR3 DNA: TGCGCCAGCAGCCAATTCCTTGGGGTGGTAGGGGAGGAGAACACTGAAGCTTTCTTT
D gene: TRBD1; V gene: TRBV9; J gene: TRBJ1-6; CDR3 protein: CASSLGQGHNSPLHF; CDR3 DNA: TGTGCCAGCAGCTTGGGACAGGGGCATAATTCACCCCTCCACTTT
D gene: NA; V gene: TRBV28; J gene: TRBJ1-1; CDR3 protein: CASRTSGSNTEAFF; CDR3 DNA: TGTGCCAGCAGAACCTCAGGGTCGAACACTGAAGCTTTCTTT
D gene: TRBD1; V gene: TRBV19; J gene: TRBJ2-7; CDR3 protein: CASSIRDRVNYEQYF; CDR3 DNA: TGTGCCAGTAGTATCCGGGACAGGGTTAACTACGAGCAGTACTTC
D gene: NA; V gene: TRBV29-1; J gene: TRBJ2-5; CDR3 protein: CSVEGSQETQYF; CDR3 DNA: TGCAGCGTTGAAGGCAGCCAAGAGACCCAGTACTTC
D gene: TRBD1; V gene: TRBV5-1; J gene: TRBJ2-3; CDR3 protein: CASADRVTDTQYF; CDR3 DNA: TGCGCCAGCGCCGACAGGGTGACAGATACGCAGTATTTT
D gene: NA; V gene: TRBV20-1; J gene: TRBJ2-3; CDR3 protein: CSATTDTQYF; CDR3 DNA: TGCAGTGCTACTACAGATACGCAGTATTTT
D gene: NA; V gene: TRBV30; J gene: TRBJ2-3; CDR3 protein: CAWNVYGSTDTQYF; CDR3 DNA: TGTGCCTGGAACGTTTACGGGAGCACAGATACGCAGTATTTT
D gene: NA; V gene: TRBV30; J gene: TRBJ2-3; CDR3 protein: CAWSFGGLTDTQYF; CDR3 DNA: TGTGCCTGGAGTTTCGGGGGGCTTACAGATACGCAGTATTTT
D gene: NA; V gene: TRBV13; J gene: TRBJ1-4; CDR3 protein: CASSSGSHRAMDEKLFF; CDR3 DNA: TGTGCCAGCAGCTCAGGATCTCACAGGGCTATGGATGAAAAACTGTTTTTT
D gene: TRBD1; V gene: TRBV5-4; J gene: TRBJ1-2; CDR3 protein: CASSWTGTGDYGYTF; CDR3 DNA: TGTGCCAGCAGCTGGACAGGGACCGGGGACTATGGCTACACCTTC
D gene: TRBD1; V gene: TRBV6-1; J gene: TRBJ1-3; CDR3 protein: CASSEAPGQQSSGNTIYF; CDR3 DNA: TGTGCCAGCAGTGAAGCGCCGGGACAGCAGAGCTCTGGAAACACCATATATTTT
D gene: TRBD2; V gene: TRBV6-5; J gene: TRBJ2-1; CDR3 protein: CASKGSGGNEQFF; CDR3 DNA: TGTGCCAGCAAAGGCAGCGGGGGAAATGAGCAGTTCTTC
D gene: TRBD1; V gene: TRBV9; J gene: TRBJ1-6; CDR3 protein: CASSPDRASYSPLHF; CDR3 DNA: TGTGCCAGCAGCCCGGACAGGGCTTCCTATTCACCCCTCCACTTT
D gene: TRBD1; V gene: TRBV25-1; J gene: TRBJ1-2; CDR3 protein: CASTPRTGQVYTF; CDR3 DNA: TGTGCCAGCACTCCCCGGACAGGGCAAGTCTACACCTTC
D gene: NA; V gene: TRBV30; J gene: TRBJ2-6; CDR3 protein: CASRGWRADNVLTF; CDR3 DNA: TGTGCCTCCCGAGGGTGGCGGGCTGACAACGTCCTGACTTTC
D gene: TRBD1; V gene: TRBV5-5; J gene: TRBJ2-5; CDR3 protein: CASSLARGLQETQYF; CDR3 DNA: TGTGCCAGCAGCTTGGCCAGGGGGCTACAAGAGACCCAGTACTTC
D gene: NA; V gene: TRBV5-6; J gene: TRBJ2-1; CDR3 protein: CASSLAGYEQFF; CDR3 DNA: TGTGCCAGCAGCCTCGCGGGCTATGAGCAGTTCTTC
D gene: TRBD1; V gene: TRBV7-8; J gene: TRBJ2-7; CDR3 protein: CASSPYGGTGTALSYEQYF; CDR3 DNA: TGTGCCAGCAGCCCCTATGGCGGAACCGGGACAGCCTTGTCCTACGAGCAGTACTTC
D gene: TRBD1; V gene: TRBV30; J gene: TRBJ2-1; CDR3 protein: CAWTGGYNEQFF; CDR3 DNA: TGTGCCTGGACAGGGGGCTACAATGAGCAGTTCTTC
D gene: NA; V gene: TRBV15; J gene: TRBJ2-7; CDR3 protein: CATSRAGHTYEQYF; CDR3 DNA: TGTGCCACCAGCAGAGCTGGCCATACCTACGAGCAGTACTTC
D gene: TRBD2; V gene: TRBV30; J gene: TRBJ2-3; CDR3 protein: CAWKVLGGRYTDTQYF; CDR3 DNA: TGTGCCTGGAAAGTTTTGGGCGGGAGATACACAGATACGCAGTATTTT
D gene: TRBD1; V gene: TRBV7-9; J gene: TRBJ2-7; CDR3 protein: CASSLAGQDEQYF; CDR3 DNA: TGTGCCAGCAGCTTGGCGGGACAGGACGAGCAGTACTTC
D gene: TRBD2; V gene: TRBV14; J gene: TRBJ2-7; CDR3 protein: CASSQERWLAGVSEQYF; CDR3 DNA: TGTGCCAGCAGCCAAGAACGATGGCTAGCGGGAGTATCCGAGCAGTACTTC
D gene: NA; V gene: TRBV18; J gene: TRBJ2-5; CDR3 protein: CASSPRGPVKTQYF; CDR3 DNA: TGTGCCAGCTCACCACGCGGGCCCGTGAAGACCCAGTACTTC
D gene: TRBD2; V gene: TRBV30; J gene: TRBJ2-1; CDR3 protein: CAGSSGRANNEQFF; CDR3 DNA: TGTGCCGGGTCTAGCGGGAGGGCCAACAATGAGCAGTTCTTC
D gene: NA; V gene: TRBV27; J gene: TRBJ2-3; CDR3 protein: CASSFLLRGGPDTQYF; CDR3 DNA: TGTGCCAGCAGTTTTCTCCTAAGGGGCGGACCAGATACGCAGTATTTT
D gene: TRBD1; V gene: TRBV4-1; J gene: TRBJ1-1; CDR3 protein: CASSHPGQGENTEAFF; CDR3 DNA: TGCGCCAGCAGCCATCCCGGGCAGGGGGAGAACACTGAAGCTTTCTTT
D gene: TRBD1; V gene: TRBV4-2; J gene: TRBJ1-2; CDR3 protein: CASSQDSMGEGAVNGYTF; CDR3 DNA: TGTGCCAGCAGCCAAGATTCTATGGGAGAGGGGGCAGTCAATGGCTACACCTTC
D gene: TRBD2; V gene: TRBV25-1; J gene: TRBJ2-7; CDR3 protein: CASSDRGTSGGSYEQYF; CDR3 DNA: TGTGCCAGCAGTGACCGCGGGACTAGCGGGGGCTCCTACGAGCAGTACTTC
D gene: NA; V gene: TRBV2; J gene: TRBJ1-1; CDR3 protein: CASRVGQLSATEAFF; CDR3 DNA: TGTGCCAGCAGAGTAGGACAGCTATCCGCAACTGAAGCTTTCTTT
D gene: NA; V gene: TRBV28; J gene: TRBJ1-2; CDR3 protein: CASSLSTAGYTF; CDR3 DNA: TGTGCCAGCAGTTTAAGTACAGCCGGCTACACCTTC
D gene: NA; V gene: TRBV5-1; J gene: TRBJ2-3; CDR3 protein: CASLELGTDTQYF; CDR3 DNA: TGCGCCAGTCTTGAGTTGGGCACAGATACGCAGTATTTT
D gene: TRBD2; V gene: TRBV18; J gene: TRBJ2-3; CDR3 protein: CASSRGGWTDTQYF; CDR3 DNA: TGTGCCAGCTCACGCGGGGGGTGGACAGATACGCAGTATTTT
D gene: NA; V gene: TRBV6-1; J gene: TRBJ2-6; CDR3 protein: CASSGGLGANVLTF; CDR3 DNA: TGTGCCAGCAGTGGGGGGCTTGGGGCCAACGTCCTGACTTTC
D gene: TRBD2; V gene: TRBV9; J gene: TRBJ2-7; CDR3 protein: CASSPGGGREQYF; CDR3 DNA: TGTGCCAGCAGCCCGGGGGGGGGTCGAGAGCAGTACTTC
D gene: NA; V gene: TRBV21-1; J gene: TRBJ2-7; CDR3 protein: CASSKALGLAGALYEQYF; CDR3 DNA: TGTGCCAGCAGCAAAGCGCTCGGACTAGCGGGAGCGCTATACGAGCAGTACTTC
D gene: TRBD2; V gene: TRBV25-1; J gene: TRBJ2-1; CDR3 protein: CASSEASGGAGKGEQFF; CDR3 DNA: TGTGCCAGCAGTGAGGCTAGCGGGGGGGCGGGAAAAGGTGAGCAGTTCTTC
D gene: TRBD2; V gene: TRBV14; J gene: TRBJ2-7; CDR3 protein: CASSQDGGSEQYF; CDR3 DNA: TGTGCCAGCAGCCAAGATGGCGGGAGCGAGCAGTACTTC
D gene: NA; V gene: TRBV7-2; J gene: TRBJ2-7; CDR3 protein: CASSLWAAYEQYF; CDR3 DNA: TGTGCCAGCAGCTTATGGGCCGCCTACGAGCAGTACTTC
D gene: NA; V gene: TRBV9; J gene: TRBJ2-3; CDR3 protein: CASSVYEITDTQYF; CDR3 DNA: TGTGCCAGCAGCGTATACGAGATCACAGATACGCAGTATTTT
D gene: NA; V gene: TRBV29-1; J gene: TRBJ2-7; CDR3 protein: CSVAGGGGYEQYF; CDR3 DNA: TGCAGCGTTGCGGGCGGAGGGGGCTACGAGCAGTACTTC